Given below is one TCR beta chain in context. Its antigen remains undetermined. For each CD8+ T cell subset, flow sorting was done in triplicate, and roughly 330,000 cells per subset went directly into RLT lysis buffer. Naive CD8+ T cells were defined stringently as CD45RO-CCR7+CD27+CD95- to exclude memory contaminants. Peripheral blood mononuclear cells were isolated from buffy coats by standard density gradient centrifugation. Naive CXCR3-negative and CXCR3-positive CD8+ T cells were flow-sorted using a FACSAria III. An RNeasy Mini Kit was used to extract total RNA from the sorted cells. TCRdb lists the instrument as NextSeq 550. The Human TCR Profiling Kit (MiLaboratory) was used to prepare UMI-labeled 5' RACE TRB cDNA libraries. The full amount of extracted RNA was used for cDNA synthesis, and the full amount of resulting cDNA was used for PCR amplification. The libraries were made side by side, with each library going through the same number of PCR cycles. Concerning the study's data processing: With a requirement of at least two reads per UMI, MIGEC and MiXCR extracted about 50,000 +/- 10,000 unique UMI-labeled TRB cDNA molecules per library. An average of around 40,000 +/- 10,000 functional in-frame TRB CDR3 nucleotide clonotypes without stop codons was found per library. After downsampling to 5000 UMI-labeled TRB molecules per sample, diversity metrics such as normalized Shannon-Wiener and Chao1 were calculated in VDJtools. VDJtools computed clonotype-size-weighted physicochemical properties of the central five CDR3 residues: interaction energy, strength, volume and Kidera factor 4. Each entry corresponds to one CDR3 protein sequence from reads that TCRdb reprocessed, and DNA is not given. It is TCRdb's table, rather than the study itself, that gives the V and J calls and clone size. The sample table records approximately 100,000 distinct CDR3 sequences. The ten largest account for approximately 0.4% of the sample.

This sample was taken from a study of CXCR3-negative and CXCR3-positive naive CD8 T cells (dated by TCRdb to between 2019 and 2020). With regard to the full study: In total, roughly 140 million TRB reads were obtained, corresponding to roughly 1.5 +/- 0.3 million reads per library. For the TRBV-TRBJ cluster analysis, the naive subsets came from 5 donors, while the memory cells came from 3 donors. The diversity and physicochemical repertoire analyses included fewer than twelve donors pooled from two independent experiments. Findings and caveats that apply to the study as a whole: Both naive subsets had comparably high repertoire diversity, while memory CD8+ T cells had much lower repertoire diversity. Because surface CD5, which is linked to self-reactivity in mice, was comparable between the naive subsets, TCR interaction strength was also inferred from TRB CDR3 physicochemical properties. Within the same donor, TRBV-TRBJ usage looked similar between naive CXCR3-negative and CXCR3-positive cells, but memory cells had distinct patterns. Compared with CXCR3-negative naive cells, CXCR3-positive naive cells had TRB CDR3s with higher hydrophobicity (lower Kidera factor 4), lower energy, and higher strength and volume indices. Freshly isolated PBMCs were used for most assays because CXCR3 expression partially decreased after cryopreservation.

From the cysteine up to the phenylalanine, the CDR3 has a length of 17 residues. The protein alone is recorded here. The germline V gene gives CDR1 as SQVTM and CDR2 as ANQGSEA. The TCR comes from a human donor in good health. Some clones in this sample may be carry-over from other donors' samples. Sequenced sample: naive CXCR3+ CD8+ T cells from blood. Per the publication, the cell subset or site label means: CD45RO-CCR7+CD27+CD95- naive CD8+ T cells expressing CXCR3 (TNR3+). The V and J genes are TRBV29-1 and TRBJ2-5; as DNA is missing, the TRBD2 call by TCRdb cannot be tested. The CDR3 region: CSVEVLAGGLDGETQYF.